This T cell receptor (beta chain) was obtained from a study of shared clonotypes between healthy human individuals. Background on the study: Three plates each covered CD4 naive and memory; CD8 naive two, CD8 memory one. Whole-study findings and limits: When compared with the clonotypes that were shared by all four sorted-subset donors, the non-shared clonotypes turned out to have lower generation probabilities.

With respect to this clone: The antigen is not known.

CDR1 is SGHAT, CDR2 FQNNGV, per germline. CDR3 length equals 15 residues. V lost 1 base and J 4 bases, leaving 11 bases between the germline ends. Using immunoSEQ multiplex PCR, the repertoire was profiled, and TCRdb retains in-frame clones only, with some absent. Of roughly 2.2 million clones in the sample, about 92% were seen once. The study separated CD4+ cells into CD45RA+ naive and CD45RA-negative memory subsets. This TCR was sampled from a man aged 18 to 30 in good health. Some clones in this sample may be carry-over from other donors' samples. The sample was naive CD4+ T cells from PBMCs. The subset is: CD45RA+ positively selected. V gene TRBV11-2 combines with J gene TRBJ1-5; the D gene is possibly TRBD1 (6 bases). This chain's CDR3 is CASSLVQGRNQPQHF. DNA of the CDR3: TGTGCCAGCAGCTTAGTACAGGGTCGTAATCAGCCCCAGCATTTT.